A single sample is the source of the 2 T cell receptor beta chains below, sequenced in a study of shared clonotypes between healthy human individuals. The protocol was immunoSEQ multiplex PCR, while the TCRdb copy is restricted to in-frame clones and leaves out a portion. The repertoire holds around 2,000,000 clones, with about 94% as singletons. Terminally differentiated effector memory CD45RA+ cells were excluded by CCR7 positive selection of CD45RO-negative cells. Specimen: naive CD8+ T cells sorted from blood. The source is a man aged 18-30 years in good health.

This chain connects TRBV19 to TRBJ1-1; D not resolved. The CDR3 has 13 amino acids. The V and J ends lost 6 bases and 4 bases respectively, with 12 bases between them. Germline V gene sequence: CDR1 LNHDA, CDR2 SQIVND (reference sequence). This chain's CDR3 is CASRVGFLTEAFF. Written as DNA, the CDR3 is TGTGCCAGTAGGGTGGGGTTTCTCACTGAAGCTTTCTTT. Using reference TRBV19 and TRBJ1-1 for the parts outside the CDR3, the full variable domain is DGGITQSPKYLFRKEGQNVTLSCEQNLNHDAMYWYRQDPGQGLRLIYYSQIVNDFQKGDIAEGYSVSREKKESFPLTVTSAQKNPTAFYLCASRVGFLTEAFFGQGTRLTVV.

The chain is built from TRBV27 and TRBJ2-1; D not resolved. V lost 0 bases, J lost 5 bases, and 14 bases lay in between. The CDR3 is 16 amino acids. Germline V gene data show CDR1 as MNHEY and CDR2 as SMNVEV (reference sequence). The chain's CDR3 is CASSLSQNFGNNEQFF. DNA for the CDR3: TGTGCCAGCAGTTTATCCCAGAACTTCGGCAACAATGAGCAGTTCTTC.